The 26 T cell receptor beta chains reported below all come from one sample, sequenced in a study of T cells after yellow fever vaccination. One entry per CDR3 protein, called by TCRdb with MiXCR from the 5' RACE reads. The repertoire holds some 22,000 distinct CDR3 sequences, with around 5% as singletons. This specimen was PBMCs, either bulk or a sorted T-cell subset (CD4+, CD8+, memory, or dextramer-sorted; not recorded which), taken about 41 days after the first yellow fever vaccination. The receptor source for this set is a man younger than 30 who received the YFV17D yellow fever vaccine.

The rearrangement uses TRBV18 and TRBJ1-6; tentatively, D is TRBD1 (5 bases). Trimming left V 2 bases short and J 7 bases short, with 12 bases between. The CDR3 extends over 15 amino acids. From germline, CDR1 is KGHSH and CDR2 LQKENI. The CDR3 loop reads CASSPSRQGNSPLHF. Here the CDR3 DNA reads TGTGCCAGCTCACCATCGCGCCAGGGCAATTCACCCCTCCACTTT.

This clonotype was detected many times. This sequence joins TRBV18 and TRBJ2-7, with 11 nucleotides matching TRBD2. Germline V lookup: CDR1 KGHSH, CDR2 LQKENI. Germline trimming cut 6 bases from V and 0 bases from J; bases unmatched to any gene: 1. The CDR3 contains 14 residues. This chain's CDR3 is CASSGTSGSYEQYF. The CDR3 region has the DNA TGTGCCAGCTCTGGGACTAGCGGCTCCTACGAGCAGTACTTC. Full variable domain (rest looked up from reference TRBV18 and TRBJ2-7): NAGVMQNPRHLVRRRGQEARLRCSPMKGHSHVYWYRQLPEEGLKFMVYLQKENIIDESGMPKERFSAEFPKEGPSILRIQQVVRGDSAAYFCASSGTSGSYEQYFGPGTRLTVT.

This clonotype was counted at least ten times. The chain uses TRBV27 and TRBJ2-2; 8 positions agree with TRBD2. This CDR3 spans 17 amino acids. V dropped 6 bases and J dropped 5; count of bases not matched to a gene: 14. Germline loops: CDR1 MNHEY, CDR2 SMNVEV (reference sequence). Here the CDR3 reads CASSVLADTPGTGELFF. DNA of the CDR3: TGTGCCAGCAGCGTACTAGCGGACACCCCGGGGACCGGGGAGCTGTTTTTT.

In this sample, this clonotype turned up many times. CDR3 DNA sequence: TGCGCCAGCAGCGTGGACAGGGGAGATGGCTACACCTTC. Protein product: CASSVDRGDGYTF. The chain joins TRBV5-1 to TRBJ1-2; TRBD1 agrees at 9 bases. Trimming cost V 4 bases and J 6 bases; bases outside gene matches: 4. Germline V gives CDR1 SGHRS, CDR2 YFSETQ. This CDR3 contains 13 residues. The full variable domain, rest sourced from reference TRBV5-1 and TRBJ1-2, is KAGVTQTPRYLIKTRGQQVTLSCSPISGHRSVSWYQQTPGQGLQFLFEYFSETQRNKGNFPGRFSGRQFSNSRSEMNVSTLELGDSALYLCASSVDRGDGYTFGSGTRLTVV.

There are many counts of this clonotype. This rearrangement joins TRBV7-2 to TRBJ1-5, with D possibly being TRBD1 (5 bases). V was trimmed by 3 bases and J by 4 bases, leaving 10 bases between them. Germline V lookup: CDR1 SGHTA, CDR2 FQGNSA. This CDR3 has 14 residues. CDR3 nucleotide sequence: TGTGCCAGCAGCTTCGCGACAGAAAATCAGCCCCAGCATTTT. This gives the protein CASSFATENQPQHF.

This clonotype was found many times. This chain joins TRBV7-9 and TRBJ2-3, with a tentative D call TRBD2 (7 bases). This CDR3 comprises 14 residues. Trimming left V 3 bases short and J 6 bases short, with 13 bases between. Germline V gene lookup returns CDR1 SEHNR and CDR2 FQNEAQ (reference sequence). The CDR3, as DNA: TGTGCCAGCAGCTTGCCGGAGGGGGGGGATACGCAGTATTTT. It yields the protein CASSLPEGGDTQYF.

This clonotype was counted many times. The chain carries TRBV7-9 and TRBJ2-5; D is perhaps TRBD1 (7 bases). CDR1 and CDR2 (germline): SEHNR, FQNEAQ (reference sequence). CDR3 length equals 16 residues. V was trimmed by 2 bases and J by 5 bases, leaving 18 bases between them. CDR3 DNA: TGTGCCAGCAGCTTATCCAGGACAGGCGGGGCGGAGACCCAGTACTTC. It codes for CASSLSRTGGAETQYF.

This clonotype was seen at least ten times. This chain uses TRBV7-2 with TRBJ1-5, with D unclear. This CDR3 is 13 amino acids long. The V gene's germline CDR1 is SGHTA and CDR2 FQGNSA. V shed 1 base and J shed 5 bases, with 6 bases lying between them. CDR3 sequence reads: CASSLGGYQPQHF. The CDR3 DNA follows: TGTGCCAGCAGCTTAGGCGGTTATCAGCCCCAGCATTTT.

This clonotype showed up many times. The CDR3 nucleotides are TGTGCCAGCAGTGCACAGGGAGAATCACCCCTCCACTTT. This gives the protein CASSAQGESPLHF. The V and J genes are TRBV6-6 and TRBJ1-6, with D tentatively TRBD1 (6 bases). CDR1 is MNHNY, CDR2 SVGAGI, per germline (reference sequence). V was trimmed by 5 bases and J by 10 bases, leaving 12 bases between them. This CDR3 spans 13 amino acids.

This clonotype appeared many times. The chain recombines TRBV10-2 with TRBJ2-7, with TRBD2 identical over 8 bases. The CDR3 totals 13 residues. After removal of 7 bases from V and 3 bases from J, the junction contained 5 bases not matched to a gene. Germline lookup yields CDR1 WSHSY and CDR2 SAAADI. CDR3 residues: CASTGGASYEQYF. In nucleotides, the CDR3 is TGCGCCAGCACCGGGGGGGCCAGCTACGAGCAGTACTTC.

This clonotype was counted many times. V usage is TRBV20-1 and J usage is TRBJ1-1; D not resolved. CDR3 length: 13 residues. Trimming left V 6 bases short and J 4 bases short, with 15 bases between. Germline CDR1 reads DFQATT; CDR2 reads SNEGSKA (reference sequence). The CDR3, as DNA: TGCAGTGCACCCGGCCCCAGTGGCACTGAAGCTTTCTTT. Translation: CSAPGPSGTEAFF.

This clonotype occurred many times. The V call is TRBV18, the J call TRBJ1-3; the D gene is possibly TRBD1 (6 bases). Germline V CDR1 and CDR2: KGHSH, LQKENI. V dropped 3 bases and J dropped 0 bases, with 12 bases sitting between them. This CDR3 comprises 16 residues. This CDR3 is CASSPRQDPSGNTIYF. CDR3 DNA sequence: TGTGCCAGCTCACCCAGACAGGACCCCTCTGGAAACACCATATATTTT.

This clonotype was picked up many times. CDR3: CASSFGQFSYEQYV. The CDR3 region has the DNA TGTGCCAGCAGTTTTGGACAGTTTTCCTACGAGCAGTACGTC. The chain carries TRBV28 and TRBJ2-7, with D tentatively TRBD1 (6 bases). CDR3 size: 14 residues. Germline V lookup: CDR1 MDHEN, CDR2 SYDVKM. Trimming left V 3 bases short and J 1 base short, with 10 bases between.

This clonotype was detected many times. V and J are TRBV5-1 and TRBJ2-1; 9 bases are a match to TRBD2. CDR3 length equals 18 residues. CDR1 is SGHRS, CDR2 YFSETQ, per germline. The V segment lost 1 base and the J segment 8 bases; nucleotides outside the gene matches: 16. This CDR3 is CASSLSRLAGPHGDEQFF. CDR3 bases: TGCGCCAGCAGCTTGAGTAGGCTAGCGGGGCCCCACGGGGATGAGCAGTTCTTC.

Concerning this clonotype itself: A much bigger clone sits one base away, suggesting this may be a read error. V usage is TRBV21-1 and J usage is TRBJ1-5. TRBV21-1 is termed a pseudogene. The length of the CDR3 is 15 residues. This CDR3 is CASSSRPRGDQPQHF. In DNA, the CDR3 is TGTGCCAGCAGCAGCCGGCCGCGGGGTGATCAGCCCCAGCATTTT.

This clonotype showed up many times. The CDR3 sequence: CASSQDRDRETQYF. The CDR3 nucleotides are TGCGCCAGCAGCCAAGATCGGGATAGGGAGACCCAGTACTTC. The V gene is TRBV4-3, the J gene TRBJ2-5, with D perhaps TRBD2 (5 bases). The CDR3 loop spans 14 amino acids. Per germline, CDR1 LGHNA and CDR2 YSLEER. Trimming cost V 0 bases and J 5 bases, with 10 bases left between them.

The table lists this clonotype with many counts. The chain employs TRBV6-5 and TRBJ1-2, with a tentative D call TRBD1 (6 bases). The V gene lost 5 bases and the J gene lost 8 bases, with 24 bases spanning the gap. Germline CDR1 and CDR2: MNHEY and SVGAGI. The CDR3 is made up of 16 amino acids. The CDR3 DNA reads TGTGCCAGCAGTCGGATGGGGGCCGCATACTATGGGGGCTACACCTTC. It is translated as CASSRMGAAYYGGYTF.

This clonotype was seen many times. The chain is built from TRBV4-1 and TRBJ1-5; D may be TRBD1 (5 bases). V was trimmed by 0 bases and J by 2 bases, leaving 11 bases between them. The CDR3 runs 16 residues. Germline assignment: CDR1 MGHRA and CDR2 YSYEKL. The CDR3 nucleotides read TGCGCCAGCAGCCAAGATGGGGGGATCGGCAATCAGCCCCAGCATTTT. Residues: CASSQDGGIGNQPQHF.

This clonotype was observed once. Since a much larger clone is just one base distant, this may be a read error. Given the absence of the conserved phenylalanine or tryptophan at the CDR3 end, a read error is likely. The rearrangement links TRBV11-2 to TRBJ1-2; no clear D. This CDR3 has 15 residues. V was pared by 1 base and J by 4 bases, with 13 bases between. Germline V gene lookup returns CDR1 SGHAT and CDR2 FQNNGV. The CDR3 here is CASSLGLGTAYGYTY. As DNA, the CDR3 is TGTGCCAGCAGCTTAGGTCTAGGTACTGCCTATGGCTACACCTAC.

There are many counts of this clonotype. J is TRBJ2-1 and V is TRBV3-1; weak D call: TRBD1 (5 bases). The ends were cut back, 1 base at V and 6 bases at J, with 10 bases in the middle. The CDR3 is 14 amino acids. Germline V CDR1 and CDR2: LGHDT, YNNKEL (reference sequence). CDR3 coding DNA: TGTGCCAGCAGCCAAGTTTCTAGGGGCAATGAGCAGTTCTTC. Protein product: CASSQVSRGNEQFF.

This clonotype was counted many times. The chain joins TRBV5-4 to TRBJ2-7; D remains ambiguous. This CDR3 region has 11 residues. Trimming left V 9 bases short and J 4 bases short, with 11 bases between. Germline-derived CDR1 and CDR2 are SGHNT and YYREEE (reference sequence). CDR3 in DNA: TGTGCCACCCCAGTTGTGTACGAGCAGTACGTC. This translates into CATPVVYEQYV.

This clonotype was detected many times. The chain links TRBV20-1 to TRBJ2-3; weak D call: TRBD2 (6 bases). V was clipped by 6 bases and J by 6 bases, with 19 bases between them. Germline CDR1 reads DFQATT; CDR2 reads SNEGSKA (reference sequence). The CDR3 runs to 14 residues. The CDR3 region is CSAVRDSTTDTQYF. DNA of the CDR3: TGCAGTGCAGTCCGGGACTCTACAACCGATACGCAGTATTTT.

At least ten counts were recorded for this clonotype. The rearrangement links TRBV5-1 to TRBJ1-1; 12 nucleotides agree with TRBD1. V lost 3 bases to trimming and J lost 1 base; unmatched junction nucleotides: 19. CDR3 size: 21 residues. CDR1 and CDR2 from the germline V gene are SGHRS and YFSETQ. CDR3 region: CASSSRDRGLTWRGRNTEAFF. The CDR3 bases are TGCGCCAGCAGCTCCCGGGACAGGGGGCTAACTTGGAGGGGCAGGAACACTGAAGCTTTCTTT.

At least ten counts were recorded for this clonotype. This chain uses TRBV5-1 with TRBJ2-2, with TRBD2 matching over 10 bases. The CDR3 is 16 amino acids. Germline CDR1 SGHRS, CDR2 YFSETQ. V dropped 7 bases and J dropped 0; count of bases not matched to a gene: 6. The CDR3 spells CASWVGLAANTGELFF. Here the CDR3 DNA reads TGCGCCAGCTGGGTCGGACTAGCGGCGAACACCGGGGAGCTGTTTTTT.

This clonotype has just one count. In DNA form, the CDR3 reads TGTGCCATCAGTGAGTCGACAGGGAGGCAGCCCCAGCATTTT. Its protein is CAISESTGRQPQHF. The rearrangement links TRBV10-3 to TRBJ1-5; 7 positions agree with TRBD1. V dropped 0 bases and J dropped 7; count of bases not matched to a gene: 3. This CDR3 is built from 14 residues. CDR1 is ENHRY and CDR2 is SYGVKD in the germline V gene.

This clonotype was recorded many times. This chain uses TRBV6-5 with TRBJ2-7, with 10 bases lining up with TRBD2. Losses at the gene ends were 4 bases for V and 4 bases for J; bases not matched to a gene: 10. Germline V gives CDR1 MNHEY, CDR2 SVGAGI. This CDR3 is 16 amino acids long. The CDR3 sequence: CASSSLTSGVSYEQYF. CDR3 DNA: TGTGCCAGCAGTTCATTAACTAGCGGGGTTTCGTACGAGCAGTACTTC.